This is a list of T cell receptor beta chains from one sample in a study of T cells in localized non-small cell lung cancer. This table comes from immunoSEQ multiplex PCR, and its TCRdb copy is limited to in-frame clones, with some not included. In the table there are 60,000 to 85,000 clones, roughly nine tenths of which are singletons. Sequences were derived from peripheral blood, sampled before any cancer treatment. The receptors were gathered from a male donor aged 60 or over with stage III squamous cell lung carcinoma. Each CDR3 is given with its conserved first and last residue. The D gene is left open where the match is weak. Size is stated for part of the rows, as once, few or many counts, or as a class when the clone is expanded.

size,V,J,D,DNA,CDR3
-,TRBV6-5,TRBJ1-6,-,TGTGCCAGCAGTCCAAGTATTTGGGCCCTCCACTTT,CASSPSIWALHF
few,TRBV27,TRBJ1-5,-,TGTGCCAGCAGCGGACCGAATCAGCCCCAGCATTTT,CASSGPNQPQHF
-,TRBV5-6,TRBJ1-1,-,TGTGCCAGCACAGACAAGAACACTGAAGCTTTCTTT,CASTDKNTEAFF
once,TRBV7-9,TRBJ1-2,-,TGTGCCAGCAGCGCTCGGACAGACGCTAACTATGGCTACACCTTC,CASSARTDANYGYTF
few,TRBV19,TRBJ1-4,-,TGTGCCACTAGGGGTAATGCTAATGAAAAACTGTTTTTT,CATRGNANEKLFF
-,TRBV6-1,TRBJ2-1,TRBD2,TGTGCCAGCGCCGGGACTAGCGTTGCCGAGCAGTTCTTC,CASAGTSVAEQFF
-,TRBV5-6,TRBJ1-5,TRBD1,TGTGCCAGCAGCTCGACAGGGGCGGGCAATCAGCCCCAGCATTTT,CASSSTGAGNQPQHF
-,TRBV7-2,TRBJ1-4,-,TGTGCCAGCAGCCCAGGGTATGCTAATGAAAAACTGTTTTTT,CASSPGYANEKLFF
few,TRBV18,TRBJ1-1,-,TGTGCCAGCTCACCAGGGGAAACTGAAGCTTTCTTT,CASSPGETEAFF
-,TRBV7-6,TRBJ2-1,-,TGTGCCAGCAGCTCCGGCGGGGCCACCTACAATGAGCAGTTCTTC,CASSSGGATYNEQFF
-,TRBV5-4,TRBJ2-2,TRBD1,TGTGCCAGCAGCTTGTTTTTTGGGGGACAGTTAACCACCGGGGAGCTGTTTTTT,CASSLFFGGQLTTGELFF
-,TRBV6-1,TRBJ2-1,-,TGTGCCAGCAGGACAGGAAACCGTCGCAATGAGCAGTTCTTC,CASRTGNRRNEQFF
-,TRBV27,TRBJ1-2,-,TGTGCCAGCAGGAGACAGCTCCCTAACTATGGCTACACCTTC,CASRRQLPNYGYTF
-,TRBV11-2,TRBJ1-4,-,TGTGCCAGCAGCTTAGACCCGGACCATAGACAGGCCAAGTTT,CASSLDPDHRQAKF
-,TRBV6-4,TRBJ2-3,-,TGTGCCAGCAGTGATAGCCCCACAGATACGCAGTATTTT,CASSDSPTDTQYF
-,TRBV5-1,TRBJ2-1,-,TGCGCCAGCAGCGAACTAGGAGGGGTTGGGGATGAGCAGTTCTTC,CASSELGGVGDEQFF
-,TRBV7-2,TRBJ2-1,-,TGTGCCAGCAGCTTAGCGACGGGGTTGAGCTCCTACAATGAGCAGTTCTTC,CASSLATGLSSYNEQFF
-,TRBV5-6,TRBJ2-5,-,TGTGCCAGCAGCTACCCGACGGGTCGGTACCAAGAGACCCAGTACTTC,CASSYPTGRYQETQYF
-,TRBV28,TRBJ2-4,-,TGTGCCAGCAGTTTCCAGGTTGGAGCCAAAAACATTCAGTACTTC,CASSFQVGAKNIQYF
-,TRBV7-2,TRBJ2-5,-,TGTGCCAGCAGCCCCGGGGGAAGTGGGGAGACCCAGTACTTC,CASSPGGSGETQYF
-,TRBV4-2,TRBJ1-4,-,TGTGCCAGCAGCCAAGATGCCGCTCGTAGGTCAAGTGAAAAACTGTTTTTT,CASSQDAARRSSEKLFF
-,TRBV6-5,TRBJ2-3,TRBD1,TGTGCCAGCAGTGCCTGGGACAGGGGGACAGATACGCAGTATTTT,CASSAWDRGTDTQYF
-,TRBV5-1,TRBJ2-1,-,TGCGCCAGCAGCTTTACCTCTGATTCCAATGAGCAGTTCTTC,CASSFTSDSNEQFF
once,TRBV5-4,TRBJ2-7,TRBD1,TGTGCCAGCAGCACCGCCGACAGGGACGAGCAGTACTTC,CASSTADRDEQYF
-,TRBV10-3,TRBJ2-5,-,TGTGCCATCACATCCAAACAGGGTGTGGCAGAGACCCAGTACTTC,CAITSKQGVAETQYF
-,TRBV2,TRBJ2-1,TRBD1,TGTGCCAGCGCCCGGCAGGGGGTGTCCTACAATGAGCAGTTCTTC,CASARQGVSYNEQFF
-,TRBV2,TRBJ1-5,TRBD1,TGTGCCAGCAGTCACTTTACCTTGGACAGGGTCAGCCAGCCCCAGCATTTT,CASSHFTLDRVSQPQHF
-,TRBV19,TRBJ2-5,-,TGTGCCAGTAGTGGGACCCGAGGGGCGCATCGGGAGACCCAGTACTTC,CASSGTRGAHRETQYF
-,TRBV7-6,TRBJ2-3,TRBD2,TGTGCCAGCAGCTTAGCCGGGGGGACCACAGATACGCAGTATTTT,CASSLAGGTTDTQYF
-,TRBV7-2,TRBJ1-2,-,TGTGCCAGCAGCTTAGCATGGGGGCTCGGCTATGGCTACACCTTC,CASSLAWGLGYGYTF
-,TRBV30,TRBJ1-2,-,TGTGCCTGGAGTGTCCTACTTATTCCAAGGAACTATGGCTACACCTTC,CAWSVLLIPRNYGYTF
-,TRBV7-9,TRBJ2-1,TRBD2,TGTGCCAGCAGACCTTCTAGCGGGCTCAATGAGCAGTTCTTC,CASRPSSGLNEQFF
-,TRBV4-1,TRBJ2-5,-,TGCGCCAGCAGCCAAGATTCAGGCCGGGAGACCCAGTACTTC,CASSQDSGRETQYF
-,TRBV2,TRBJ2-2,TRBD1,TGTGCCAGCAGTCCGGGACAGGCGAACACCGGGGAGCTGTTTTTT,CASSPGQANTGELFF
-,TRBV6-5,TRBJ1-5,-,TGTGCCAGCAGTTTATCCAGAGATCAGCCCCAGCATTTT,CASSLSRDQPQHF
few,TRBV6-1,TRBJ2-7,-,TGTGCCAGCAGTGAACGGGACATTTCGTACGAGCAGTACTTC,CASSERDISYEQYF
-,TRBV6-1,TRBJ1-1,-,TGTGCCAGCAGTGAAGCGGGAACAGGGCAAACTGAAGCTTTCTTT,CASSEAGTGQTEAFF
few,TRBV11-2,TRBJ1-6,-,TGTGCCAGCAGCTTAGTCTCGGCCAATTCACCCCTCCACTTT,CASSLVSANSPLHF
-,TRBV10-3,TRBJ2-2,TRBD2,TGTGCCATCGCGGCTAGCGGGGCGACCGGGGAGCTGTTTTTT,CAIAASGATGELFF
-,TRBV2,TRBJ2-7,TRBD1,TGTGCCAGCAGGGGACAGGGGAATGTGTCCTACGAGCAGTACTTC,CASRGQGNVSYEQYF
once,TRBV28,TRBJ2-3,-,TGTGCCAGCAGTACCGAGAAGCGTTCAACAGATACGCAGTATTTT,CASSTEKRSTDTQYF
-,TRBV18,TRBJ2-5,-,TGTGCCAGCTCACAGCGATTCCAAGAGACCCAGTACTTC,CASSQRFQETQYF
-,TRBV23-1,TRBJ2-5,TRBD1,TGCGCCAGCAGTCAATACAGGGGACCCATAAAAGAGACCCAGTACTTC,CASSQYRGPIKETQYF
-,TRBV5-5,TRBJ1-1,TRBD1,TGTGCCAGCAGCTTCACAGGGGTGAACACTGAAGCTTTCTTT,CASSFTGVNTEAFF
few,TRBV6-5,TRBJ1-1,TRBD1,TGTGCCAGCAGTTACAACAGGGGGAACACTGAAGCTTTCTTT,CASSYNRGNTEAFF
-,TRBV4-3,TRBJ1-5,-,TGCGCCAGCAGCCAAGATAGAAGGGGCCCGGGGAATCAGCCCCAGCATTTT,CASSQDRRGPGNQPQHF
-,TRBV7-9,TRBJ1-3,TRBD1,TGTGCCAGCAGCTTGGGACAGCCCGCCTCTGGAAACACCATATATTTT,CASSLGQPASGNTIYF
medium-sized,TRBV7-9,TRBJ1-2,-,TGTGCCAGCAGCCCTGCCCAAGGGTCTGGCTACACCTTC,CASSPAQGSGYTF
-,TRBV28,TRBJ1-2,TRBD1,TGTGCCAGCAGGGGGACAGGTTTCTATGGCTACACCTTC,CASRGTGFYGYTF
-,TRBV6-6,TRBJ1-2,-,TGTGCCAGCAGCTTACCTGACAGTAGGCATGGCTACACCTTC,CASSLPDSRHGYTF
-,TRBV4-2,TRBJ2-3,TRBD2,TGTGCCAGCAGCCAAGAGCGGGGGGGCCCAGATACGCAGTATTTT,CASSQERGGPDTQYF
-,TRBV2,TRBJ2-5,TRBD2,TGTGCCAGCAGTGCACTAGCGGGGGAGGAGACCCAGTACTTC,CASSALAGEETQYF